Following are 20 T cell receptor beta chains from one sample sequenced in a study of memory CD4+ T cells and cytomegalovirus serostatus (dated by TCRdb to the late 2010s). Single viable CD3+CD4+CD8-CD45RO+ cells were sorted as memory CD4+ T cells on a FACSAria II. Library preparation employed the immunoSEQ multiplex PCR assay. TCRdb obtained this table from immuneACCESS and retained in-frame rearrangements with V and J assigned. These tables miss some clones; where compared with another copy, unresolved V genes account for less than half of the shortfall, and the remainder is unexplained. This sample has about 75,000 clones in its table, and roughly 78% of those were observed once. 2% to 3% of the sample comes from the top ten. Sequencing input: memory CD4+ T cells from blood. These receptors all stem from an adult in good health and CMV-seropositive.

The rearrangement uses TRBV10-1 and TRBJ1-2; 12 nucleotides agree with TRBD1. The CDR3 length is 17 residues. CDR1 and CDR2 (germline): WNHNN, SYGVQD (reference sequence). The ends lost 4 bases at V and 5 bases at J; junction bases unmatched: 11. The CDR3 nucleotides read TGCGCCAGCAGTGGGTTCAGCCGGGACAGGGGGCCGTATGGCTACACCTTC. Translated: CASSGFSRDRGPYGYTF.

The V and J genes are TRBV6-5 and TRBJ2-2; TRBD1 aligns across 8 bases. Germline V gives CDR1 MNHEY, CDR2 SVGAGI. The J segment lost 7 bases and the V segment lost 6 bases, leaving 7 bases of the junction unmatched. The CDR3 is 14 residues long. The CDR3 sequence is CASSPRGLDGELFF. Written as DNA, the CDR3 is TGTGCCAGCAGCCCCAGGGGGCTGGACGGGGAGCTGTTTTTT.

The J gene is TRBJ1-2, the V gene TRBV5-4, with D possibly TRBD1 on 5 matching bases. The V gene lost 4 bases and the J gene lost 5 bases, with 9 bases spanning the gap. CDR3 length equals 12 residues. In germline, CDR1 is SGHNT, CDR2 YYREEE (reference sequence). The CDR3 sequence is CASSLDRYGYTF. CDR3 nucleotides: TGTGCCAGCAGCCTCGACAGATATGGCTACACCTTC.

The J gene is TRBJ2-7, the V gene TRBV5-4; 7 nucleotides line up with TRBD2. The trim removed 2 bases at V and 8 bases at J, leaving 10 bases unmatched. The CDR3 length is 14 residues. Germline V gene sequence: CDR1 SGHNT, CDR2 YYREEE (reference sequence). The CDR3 DNA reads as TGTGCCAGCAGCTTTGGGGGGGGTCAAGCCAAGCAGTACTTC. The encoded protein is CASSFGGGQAKQYF.

V usage is TRBV10-2 and J usage is TRBJ2-3; 12 bases match TRBD2. V lost 9 bases and J lost 4; bases outside the gene matches: 11. CDR3 size: 16 residues. Germline-derived CDR1 and CDR2 are WSHSY and SAAADI. CDR3 loop: CASGALASGGADTQYF. CDR3 bases: TGCGCCAGTGGAGCCCTGGCTAGCGGGGGGGCAGATACGCAGTATTTT.

For this clone: The junction does not match germline at one end; this may be a read error. This rearrangement joins TRBV7-2 to TRBJ1-6, with a tentative D call TRBD1 (5 bases). Germline V gene data show CDR1 as SGHTA and CDR2 as FQGNSA. The CDR3 has 19 residues. For the CDR3, the DNA is TGTGCCAGCACCTTAGAAGGCCTTCTCTTGTGGGGGGATAAATCACCCCTCCACTTT. Translated: CASTLEGLLLWGDKSPLHF.

The chain recombines TRBV9 with TRBJ2-5; the match to TRBD2 covers 8 bases. V lost 4 bases and J lost 4; bases outside the gene matches: 3. Germline V CDR1 and CDR2: SGDLS, YYNGEE. CDR3 length: 13 amino acids. The CDR3 DNA reads TGTGCCAGCAGCCCCGCGGGGGGAGAGACCCAGTACTTC. The encoded protein is CASSPAGGETQYF.

The count of this clone is one. The genes are TRBV10-3 and TRBJ2-4; 7 nucleotides agree with TRBD1. The V gene end was trimmed by 7 bases and the J gene end by 8 bases; junction bases not matched to a gene: 8. Germline V lookup: CDR1 ENHRY, CDR2 SYGVKD. This CDR3 has 13 residues. In DNA form, the CDR3 reads TGTGCCATCAAGAATGGCCAGGGGGACATTCAGTACTTC. Translating it yields CAIKNGQGDIQYF.

The gene calls are TRBV2 and TRBJ2-5; D unclear. CDR1 is SNHLY and CDR2 is FYNNEI in the germline V gene. Trimming left V 6 bases short and J 1 base short, with 3 bases between. This CDR3 contains 11 residues. CDR3 in DNA: TGTGCCAGCAGCCTCCAAGAGACCCAGTACTTC. Protein sequence: CASSLQETQYF.

The CDR3 DNA reads TGTGCCAGCAGCCAAGTAGGAGCGGGGGGGGGAACCTACGAGCAGTACTTC. This gives the protein CASSQVGAGGGTYEQYF. This chain joins TRBV5-4 and TRBJ2-7, with 10 bases that match TRBD2. The CDR3 covers 17 residues. Trimming at V came to 4 bases and at J to 2 bases, leaving 12 bases not matched to a gene. Germline V lookup: CDR1 SGHNT, CDR2 YYREEE (reference sequence).

The chain combines TRBV19 with TRBJ2-2; possibly TRBD2 for D (6 bases). The CDR3 extends over 15 amino acids. V was pared by 5 bases and J by 5 bases, with 15 bases between. Germline CDR1 is LNHDA and CDR2 is SQIVND (reference sequence). The CDR3 sequence: CASSGGSERTGELFF. DNA of the CDR3: TGTGCCAGTAGTGGGGGGTCCGAGCGGACCGGGGAGCTGTTTTTT.

This clone showed up just a few times. This sequence joins TRBV7-8 and TRBJ1-5, with no clear D. V was clipped by 4 bases and J by 2 bases, with 18 bases between them. The length of the CDR3 is 17 residues. CDR1 is SGHVS, CDR2 FQNEAQ, per germline. CDR3 region: CASSYGGPGGGNQPQHF. CDR3 DNA sequence: TGTGCCAGCAGCTACGGAGGGCCGGGTGGGGGCAATCAGCCCCAGCATTTT.

V and J are TRBV7-9 and TRBJ1-2; 12 bases are shared with TRBD1. V shed 5 bases and J 7 bases; nucleotides not matched to a gene: 8. Germline V gene data show CDR1 as SEHNR and CDR2 as FQNEAQ (reference sequence). The CDR3 is 15 amino acids. CDR3 in amino acids: CASSPPGQGASGYTF. The CDR3 bases are TGTGCCAGCAGCCCCCCGGGACAGGGGGCTAGTGGCTACACCTTC.

In DNA form, the CDR3 reads TGTGCCTGGCGAGGTCGGGTGAACACTGAAGCTTTCTTT. This gives the protein CAWRGRVNTEAFF. The rearrangement uses TRBV30 and TRBJ1-1; no clear D. This CDR3 comprises 13 residues. Trimming removed 5 bases at V and 0 bases at J, with 10 bases between. CDR1 GTSNPN and CDR2 SVGIG come from the germline V gene (reference sequence).

The chain is built from TRBV6-5 and TRBJ1-5; TRBD1 matches at 8 bases. From germline, CDR1 is MNHEY and CDR2 SVGAGI. Trimming at V came to 5 bases and at J to 7 bases, leaving 4 bases not matched to a gene. This CDR3 comprises 13 residues. CDR3 region: CASSGQGRQPQHF. CDR3 DNA: TGTGCCAGCAGTGGACAGGGTCGCCAGCCCCAGCATTTT.

The chain employs TRBV9 and TRBJ1-2; the D is unclear. The CDR3 length is 13 residues. The V end was cut by 5 bases, the J end by 2 bases, with 10 bases between. Germline V lookup: CDR1 SGDLS, CDR2 YYNGEE. Written as DNA, the CDR3 is TGTGCCAGCAGTGGCGAGCCCAACTATGGCTACACCTTC. Translated, it gives CASSGEPNYGYTF.

CDR3 sequence reads: CASVPGVTGGNEKLFF. DNA for the CDR3: TGTGCCAGCGTGCCTGGGGTTACAGGGGGCAACGAAAAACTGTTTTTT. V is TRBV7-9 and J is TRBJ1-4, with 9 bases identical to TRBD1. The V and J ends lost 8 bases and 8 bases, in that order; junction bases with no gene match: 15. The CDR3 runs 16 residues. Germline V gives CDR1 SEHNR, CDR2 FQNEAQ (reference sequence).

This chain connects TRBV6-5 to TRBJ2-3; a possible D gene is TRBD2 (6 bases). This CDR3 region has 15 residues. In germline, CDR1 is MNHEY, CDR2 SVGAGI. Trimming removed 6 bases at V and 2 bases at J, with 15 bases between. DNA for the CDR3: TGTGCCAGCAGGAATAGCGGACCGTACACAGATACGCAGTATTTT. Protein sequence: CASRNSGPYTDTQYF.

The rearrangement links TRBV5-1 to TRBJ2-5; D is undetermined. V was shortened by 4 bases and J by 5 bases, with 12 bases between the two germline ends. The length of the CDR3 is 13 residues. Germline CDR1 reads SGHRS; CDR2 reads YFSETQ. The CDR3 DNA is TGCGCCAGCAGCATGGAAGGTCGGGAGACCCAGTACTTC. Amino acid sequence: CASSMEGRETQYF.

Concerning this clone: Other DNA variants within this sample encode the same CDR3. The rearrangement links TRBV7-2 to TRBJ2-5, with 7 bases that match TRBD2. J lost 5 bases, V lost 1 base, and 1 base had no gene match. The length of the CDR3 is 13 residues. CDR1 and CDR2 (germline): SGHTA, FQGNSA. CDR3 residues: CASSLDGGETQYF. The CDR3 coding sequence is TGTGCCAGCAGCTTAGACGGGGGGGAGACCCAGTACTTC.